This TCR beta chain was recorded in a study of blood T cell repertoires in COVID-19. Study-wide context: Donors in the United States, Italy and Spain gave samples during acute or convalescent COVID-19.

Only in-frame clones appear in the TCRdb table, and some are missing; sequencing was by immunoSEQ multiplex PCR. The table records 300,000 to 350,000 clones, around 83% of them present only once. This CDR3 has 16 amino acids. Germline V gene sequence: CDR1 SEHNR, CDR2 FQNEAQ (reference sequence). V lost 4 bases, J lost 5 bases, and 5 bases stayed unmatched. The chain recombines TRBV7-9 with TRBJ2-1; 13 bases are shared with TRBD2. The source material was peripheral blood. The TCR was taken from a man younger than 45 with active or convalescent COVID-19. The CDR3 DNA follows: TGTGCCAGCAGCTCACTAGCGGGGGGGGTCCACAATGAGCAGTTCTTC. Amino acids: CASSSLAGGVHNEQFF.